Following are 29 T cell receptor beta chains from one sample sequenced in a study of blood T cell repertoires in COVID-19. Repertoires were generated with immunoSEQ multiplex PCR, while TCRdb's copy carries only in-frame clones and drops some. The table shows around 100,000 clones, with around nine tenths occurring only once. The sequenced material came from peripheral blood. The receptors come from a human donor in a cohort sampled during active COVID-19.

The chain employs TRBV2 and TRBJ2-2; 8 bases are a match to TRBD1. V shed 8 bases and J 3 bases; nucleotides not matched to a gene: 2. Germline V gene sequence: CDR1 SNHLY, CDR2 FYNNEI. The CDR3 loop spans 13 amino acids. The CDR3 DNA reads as TGTGCCAGCGGACAGGGTGACACCGGGGAGCTGTTTTTT. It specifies CASGQGDTGELFF.

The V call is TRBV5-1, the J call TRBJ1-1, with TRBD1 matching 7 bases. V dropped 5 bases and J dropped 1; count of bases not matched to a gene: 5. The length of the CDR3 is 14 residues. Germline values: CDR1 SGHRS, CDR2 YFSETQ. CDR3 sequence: CASSYRTGNTEAFF. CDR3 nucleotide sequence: TGCGCCAGCAGTTACCGGACAGGGAACACTGAAGCTTTCTTT.

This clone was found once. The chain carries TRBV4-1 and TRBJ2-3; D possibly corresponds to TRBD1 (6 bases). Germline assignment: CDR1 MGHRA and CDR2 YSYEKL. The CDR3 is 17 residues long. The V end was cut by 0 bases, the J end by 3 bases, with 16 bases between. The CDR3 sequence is CASSQEGGRPATDTQYF. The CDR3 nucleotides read TGCGCCAGCAGCCAAGAAGGGGGTCGGCCAGCAACAGATACGCAGTATTTT.

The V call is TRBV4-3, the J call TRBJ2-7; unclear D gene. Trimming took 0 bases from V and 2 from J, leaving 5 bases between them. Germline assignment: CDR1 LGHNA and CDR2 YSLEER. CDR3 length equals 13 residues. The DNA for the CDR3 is TGCGCCAGCAGCCAAGACGTAACCTACGAGCAGTACTTC. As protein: CASSQDVTYEQYF.

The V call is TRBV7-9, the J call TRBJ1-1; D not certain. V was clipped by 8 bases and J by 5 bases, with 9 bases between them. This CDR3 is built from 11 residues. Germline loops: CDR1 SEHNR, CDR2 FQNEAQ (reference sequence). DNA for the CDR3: TGTGCCAGCGGAGCCGGGACTGAAGCTTTCTTT. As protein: CASGAGTEAFF.

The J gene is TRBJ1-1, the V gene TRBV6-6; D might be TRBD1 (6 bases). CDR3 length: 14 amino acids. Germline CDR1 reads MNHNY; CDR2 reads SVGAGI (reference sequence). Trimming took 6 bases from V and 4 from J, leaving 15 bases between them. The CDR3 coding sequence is TGTGCCAGCAGAACCGCAGGGGTTAGCACTGAAGCTTTCTTT. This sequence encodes CASRTAGVSTEAFF.

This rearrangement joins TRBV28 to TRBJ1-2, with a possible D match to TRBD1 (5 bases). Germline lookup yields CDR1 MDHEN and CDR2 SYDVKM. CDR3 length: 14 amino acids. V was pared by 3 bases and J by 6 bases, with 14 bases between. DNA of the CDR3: TGTGCCAGCAGTTTTGGCCATAAGGGGAATGGCTACACCTTC. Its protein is CASSFGHKGNGYTF.

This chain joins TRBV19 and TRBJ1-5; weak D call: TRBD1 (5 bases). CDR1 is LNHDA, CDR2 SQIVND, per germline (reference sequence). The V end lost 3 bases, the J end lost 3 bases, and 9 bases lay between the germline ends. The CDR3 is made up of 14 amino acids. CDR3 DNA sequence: TGTGCCAGTAGTATGACAGCTCCCAATCAGCCCCAGCATTTT. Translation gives CASSMTAPNQPQHF.

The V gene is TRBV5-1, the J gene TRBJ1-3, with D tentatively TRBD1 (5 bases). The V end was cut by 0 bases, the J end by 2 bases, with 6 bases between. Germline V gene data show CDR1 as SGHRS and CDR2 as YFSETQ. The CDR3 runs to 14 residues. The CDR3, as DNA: TGCGCCAGCAGCTTGGAGGGGACTGGAAACACCATATATTTT. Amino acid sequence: CASSLEGTGNTIYF.

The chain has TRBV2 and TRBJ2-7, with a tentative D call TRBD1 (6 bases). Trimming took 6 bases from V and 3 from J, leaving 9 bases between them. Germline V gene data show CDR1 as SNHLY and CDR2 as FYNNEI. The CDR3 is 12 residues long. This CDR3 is CASSRGHYEQYF. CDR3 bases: TGTGCCAGCAGCAGGGGTCACTACGAGCAGTACTTC.

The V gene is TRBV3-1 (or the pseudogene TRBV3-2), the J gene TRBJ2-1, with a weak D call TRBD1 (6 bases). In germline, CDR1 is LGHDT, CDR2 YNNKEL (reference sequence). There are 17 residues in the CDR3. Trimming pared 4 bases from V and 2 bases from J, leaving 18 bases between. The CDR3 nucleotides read TGTGCCAGCAGCCGAAGCGCACAGGGCCAGACCTACAATGAGCAGTTCTTC. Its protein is CASSRSAQGQTYNEQFF.

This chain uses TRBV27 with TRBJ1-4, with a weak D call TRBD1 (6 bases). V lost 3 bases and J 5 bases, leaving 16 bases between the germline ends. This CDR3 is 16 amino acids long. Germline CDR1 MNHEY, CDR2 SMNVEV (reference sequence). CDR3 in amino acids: CASSFSGAPFNEKLFF. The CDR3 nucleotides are TGTGCCAGCAGTTTTTCAGGGGCGCCCTTCAATGAAAAACTGTTTTTT.

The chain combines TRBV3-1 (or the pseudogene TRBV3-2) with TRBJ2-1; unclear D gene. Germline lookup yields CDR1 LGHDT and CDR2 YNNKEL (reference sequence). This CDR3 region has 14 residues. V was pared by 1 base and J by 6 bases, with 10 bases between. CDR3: CASSQVLLSNEQFF. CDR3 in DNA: TGTGCCAGCAGCCAAGTCCTCTTGTCCAATGAGCAGTTCTTC.

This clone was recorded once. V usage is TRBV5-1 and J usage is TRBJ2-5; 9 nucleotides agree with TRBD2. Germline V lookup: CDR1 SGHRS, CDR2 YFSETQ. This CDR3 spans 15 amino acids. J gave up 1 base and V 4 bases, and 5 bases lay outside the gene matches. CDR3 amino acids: CASSPLTSGQETQYF. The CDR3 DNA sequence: TGCGCCAGCAGCCCGCTGACTAGCGGCCAAGAGACCCAGTACTTC.

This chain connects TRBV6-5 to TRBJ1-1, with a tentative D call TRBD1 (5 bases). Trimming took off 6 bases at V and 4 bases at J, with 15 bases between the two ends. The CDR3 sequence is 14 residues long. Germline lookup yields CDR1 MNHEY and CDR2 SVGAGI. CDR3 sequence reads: CASRRDGSSTEAFF. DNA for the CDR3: TGTGCCAGCAGGAGGGACGGGAGTTCCACTGAAGCTTTCTTT.

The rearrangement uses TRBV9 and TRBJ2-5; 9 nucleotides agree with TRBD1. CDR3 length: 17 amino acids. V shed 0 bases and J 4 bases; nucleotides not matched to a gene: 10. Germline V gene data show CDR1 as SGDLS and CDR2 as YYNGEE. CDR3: CASSVVGQGKERETQYF. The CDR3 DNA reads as TGTGCCAGCAGCGTAGTGGGACAGGGCAAAGAACGAGAGACCCAGTACTTC.

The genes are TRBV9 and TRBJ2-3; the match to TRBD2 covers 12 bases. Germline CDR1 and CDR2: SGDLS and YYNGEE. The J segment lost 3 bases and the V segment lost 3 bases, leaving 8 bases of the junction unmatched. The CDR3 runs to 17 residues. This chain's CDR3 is CASSGKALAGGTDTQYF. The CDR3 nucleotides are TGTGCCAGCAGCGGAAAGGCTCTAGCGGGGGGGACAGATACGCAGTATTTT.

The CDR3: CASGVTGTSHGYTF. In nucleotides, the CDR3 is TGTGCCAGCGGCGTAACCGGGACATCCCATGGCTACACCTTC. J is TRBJ1-2 and V is TRBV28; D is perhaps TRBD1 (6 bases). This CDR3 is 14 amino acids long. The germline V gene encodes CDR1 MDHEN and CDR2 SYDVKM. Trimming cost V 8 bases and J 6 bases, with 19 bases left between them.

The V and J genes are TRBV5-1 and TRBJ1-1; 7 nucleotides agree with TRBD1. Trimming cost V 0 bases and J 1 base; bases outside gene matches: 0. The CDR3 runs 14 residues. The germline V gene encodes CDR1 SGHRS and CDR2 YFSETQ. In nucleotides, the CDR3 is TGCGCCAGCAGCTTGGACAGGGGGAACACTGAAGCTTTCTTT. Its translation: CASSLDRGNTEAFF.

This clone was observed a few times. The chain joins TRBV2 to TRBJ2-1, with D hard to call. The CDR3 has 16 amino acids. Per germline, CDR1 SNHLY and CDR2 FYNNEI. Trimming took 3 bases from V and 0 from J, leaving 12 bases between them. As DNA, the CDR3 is TGTGCCAGCAGTGACCCTGACACCCGCTCCTACAATGAGCAGTTCTTC. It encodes CASSDPDTRSYNEQFF.

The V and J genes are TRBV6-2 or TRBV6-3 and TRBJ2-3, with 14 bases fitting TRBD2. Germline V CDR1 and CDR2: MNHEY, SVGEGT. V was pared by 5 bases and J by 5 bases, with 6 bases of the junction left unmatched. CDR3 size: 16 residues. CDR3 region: CASSMTSGRGEDTQYF. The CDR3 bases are TGTGCCAGCAGTATGACTAGCGGGAGGGGAGAAGATACGCAGTATTTT.

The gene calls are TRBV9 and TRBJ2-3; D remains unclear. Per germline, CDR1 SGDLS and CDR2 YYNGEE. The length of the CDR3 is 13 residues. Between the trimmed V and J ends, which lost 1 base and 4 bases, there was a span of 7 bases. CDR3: CASSVSTSDTQYF. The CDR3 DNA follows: TGTGCCAGCAGCGTAAGCACCTCAGATACGCAGTATTTT.

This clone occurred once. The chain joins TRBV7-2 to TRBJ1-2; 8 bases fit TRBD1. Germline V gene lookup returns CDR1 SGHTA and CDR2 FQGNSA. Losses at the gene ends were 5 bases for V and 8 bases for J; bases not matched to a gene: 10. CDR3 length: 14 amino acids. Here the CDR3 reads CASSPPGGSRGYTF. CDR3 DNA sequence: TGTGCCAGCAGCCCACCAGGGGGCTCGAGAGGCTACACCTTC. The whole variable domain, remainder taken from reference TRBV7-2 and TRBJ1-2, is GAGVSQSPSNKVTEKGKDVELRCDPISGHTALYWYRQSLGQGLEFLIYFQGNSAPDKSGLPSDRFSAERTGGSVSTLTIQRTQQEDSAVYLCASSPPGGSRGYTFGSGTRLTVV.

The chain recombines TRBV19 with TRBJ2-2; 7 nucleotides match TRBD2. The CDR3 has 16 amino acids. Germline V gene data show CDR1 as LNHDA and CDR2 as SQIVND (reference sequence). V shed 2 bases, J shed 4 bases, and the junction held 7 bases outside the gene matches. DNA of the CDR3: TGTGCCAGTAGTATATTCCCCAGGGAGGGCACCGGGGAGCTGTTTTTT. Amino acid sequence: CASSIFPREGTGELFF.

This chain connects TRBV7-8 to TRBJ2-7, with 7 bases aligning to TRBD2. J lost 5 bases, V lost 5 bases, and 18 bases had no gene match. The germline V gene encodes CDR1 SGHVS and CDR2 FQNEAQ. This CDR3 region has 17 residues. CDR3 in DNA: TGTGCCAGCAGCATAGGACTAGGGACCCTCGCTCGGGACGAGCAGTACTTC. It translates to CASSIGLGTLARDEQYF.

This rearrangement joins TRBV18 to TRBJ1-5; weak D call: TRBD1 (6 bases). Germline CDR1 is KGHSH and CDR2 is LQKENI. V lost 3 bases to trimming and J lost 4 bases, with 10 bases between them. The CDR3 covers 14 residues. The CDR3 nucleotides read TGTGCCAGCTCACCCCTACAGGGTAATCAGCCCCAGCATTTT. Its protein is CASSPLQGNQPQHF.

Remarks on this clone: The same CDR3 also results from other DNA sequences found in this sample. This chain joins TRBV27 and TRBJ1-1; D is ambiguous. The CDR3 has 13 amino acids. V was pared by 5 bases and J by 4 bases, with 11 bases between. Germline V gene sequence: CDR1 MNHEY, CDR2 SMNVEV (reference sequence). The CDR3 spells CASSQTAGTEAFF. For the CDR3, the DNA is TGTGCCAGCAGTCAAACAGCTGGCACTGAAGCTTTCTTT.

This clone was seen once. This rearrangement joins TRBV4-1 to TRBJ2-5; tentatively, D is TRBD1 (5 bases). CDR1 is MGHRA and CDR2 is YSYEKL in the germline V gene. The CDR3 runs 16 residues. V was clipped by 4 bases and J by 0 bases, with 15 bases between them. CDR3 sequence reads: CASSPGQGEDQETQYF. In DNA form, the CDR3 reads TGCGCCAGCAGCCCAGGGCAGGGCGAGGACCAAGAGACCCAGTACTTC.

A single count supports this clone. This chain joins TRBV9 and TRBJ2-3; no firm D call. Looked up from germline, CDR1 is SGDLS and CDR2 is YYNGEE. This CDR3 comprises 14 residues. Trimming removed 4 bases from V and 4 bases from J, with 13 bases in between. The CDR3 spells CASSPRPTADTQYF. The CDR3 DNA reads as TGTGCCAGCAGCCCCCGCCCTACGGCAGATACGCAGTATTTT.